This is a list of T cell receptor beta chains from one sample in a study of OX40 agonist ivuxolimab in advanced cancers. Assay used: immunoSEQ multiplex PCR; TCRdb lists only in-frame clones, some missing. The data hold fewer than 40,000 clones, with around 90% observed a single time. The specimen comprised CD4+ or CD8+ T cells sorted from blood, sampled in a trial of the OX40 agonist ivuxolimab. The receptors derive from an adult with an advanced solid tumor such as melanoma, head and neck, liver or kidney cancer. Both conserved end residues are part of each CDR3. D genes are given only for firm matches. The size field is filled for only some rows; it gives once, few, many or a size class.

D gene: NA
clone size: NA
J gene: TRBJ1-2
V gene: TRBV9
CDR3 protein: CASSPNDPTGHYGYTF
CDR3 DNA: TGTGCCAGCAGCCCTAATGACCCTACAGGGCACTATGGCTACACCTTC

D gene: TRBD2
clone size: NA
J gene: TRBJ2-1
V gene: TRBV27
CDR3 protein: CASSPLLQTSGVGNEQFF
CDR3 DNA: TGTGCCAGCAGTCCTCTACTACAGACTAGCGGGGTAGGCAATGAGCAGTTCTTC

D gene: NA
clone size: NA
J gene: TRBJ2-5
V gene: TRBV29-1
CDR3 protein: CSAIPVAGQTQYF
CDR3 DNA: TGCAGCGCAATCCCTGTGGCCGGACAGACCCAGTACTTC

D gene: TRBD1
clone size: NA
J gene: TRBJ2-5
V gene: TRBV7-9
CDR3 protein: CASSSRDRVEETQYF
CDR3 DNA: TGTGCCAGCAGCTCCCGGGACAGGGTGGAGGAGACCCAGTACTTC

D gene: NA
clone size: NA
J gene: TRBJ2-4
V gene: TRBV7-9
CDR3 protein: CASSLVGRNGGNIQYF
CDR3 DNA: TGTGCCAGCAGCTTAGTCGGGCGGAACGGAGGAAACATTCAGTACTTC

D gene: TRBD1
clone size: NA
J gene: TRBJ1-2
V gene: TRBV5-1
CDR3 protein: CASSLTQGAYYGYTF
CDR3 DNA: TGCGCCAGCAGCTTGACGCAGGGGGCATACTATGGCTACACCTTC

D gene: NA
clone size: NA
J gene: TRBJ2-1
V gene: TRBV6-6
CDR3 protein: CASSSSQGSPNEQFF
CDR3 DNA: TGTGCCAGCAGTTCGTCACAGGGTTCCCCCAATGAGCAGTTCTTC

D gene: NA
clone size: NA
J gene: TRBJ2-2
V gene: TRBV7-9
CDR3 protein: CASSLDQAGELFF
CDR3 DNA: TGTGCCAGCAGCTTGGACCAGGCCGGGGAGCTGTTTTTT

D gene: NA
clone size: NA
J gene: TRBJ1-1
V gene: TRBV30
CDR3 protein: CAWSGIKQAENTEAFF
CDR3 DNA: TGTGCCTGGAGCGGCATCAAACAAGCAGAGAACACTGAAGCTTTCTTT

D gene: NA
clone size: NA
J gene: TRBJ1-1
V gene: TRBV5-1
CDR3 protein: CASSRYLGDTEAFF
CDR3 DNA: TGCGCCAGCAGCAGATACCTGGGAGACACTGAAGCTTTCTTT

D gene: TRBD1
clone size: once
J gene: TRBJ2-7
V gene: TRBV19
CDR3 protein: CATSPGQGPYEQYF
CDR3 DNA: TGTGCCACCTCCCCCGGACAGGGACCCTACGAGCAGTACTTC

D gene: NA
clone size: NA
J gene: TRBJ2-1
V gene: TRBV11-2
CDR3 protein: CASSLVAGRLVTEQFF
CDR3 DNA: TGTGCCAGCAGCTTAGTGGCAGGGCGTTTGGTTACAGAGCAGTTCTTC